The sequence of this T cell receptor beta chain was determined in a study of blood T cell repertoires in COVID-19. V was trimmed by 0 bases and J by 0 bases, leaving 14 bases between them. This CDR3 is 17 amino acids long. Germline V gene sequence: CDR1 LNHNV, CDR2 YYDKDF (reference sequence). The table came from immunoSEQ multiplex PCR; TCRdb's copy has only in-frame clones and leaves some out. The sample lists about 150,000 clones, about 80% occurring once. Sequencing used peripheral blood. V usage is TRBV15 and J usage is TRBJ1-2; a possible D gene is TRBD1 (5 bases). This TCR came from a woman in her fifties or sixties with acute or convalescent COVID-19. The CDR3 protein is CATSRDVSGGANYGYTF. The CDR3 coding sequence is TGTGCCACCAGCAGAGATGTTTCAGGAGGGGCTAACTATGGCTACACCTTC.